This T cell receptor beta chain is from a study of shared T cell receptors in the human thymus. The V gene's germline CDR1 is MNHEY and CDR2 SMNVEV (reference sequence). This CDR3 has 16 residues. Trimming removed 5 bases from V and 6 bases from J; junction bases left unmatched: 7. Produced via immunoSEQ multiplex PCR; TCRdb's table is partial and in-frame only. The repertoire consists of hundreds of thousands of clones, with roughly 86% occurring once and the leading ten covering approximately 0.0097%. The sample was also reused in another study, on human thymus T cells. That source notes: Infants, healthy and Finnish, who were having corrective surgery for congenital heart defects served as donors. Gene usage (both V and J) appeared biased in thymic and blood repertoires.

This sequence joins TRBV27 and TRBJ1-6; the match to TRBD1 covers 10 bases. This sequence originates from a boy under three years old with a congenital heart defect. The sample taken for sequencing was thymocytes. CDR3 DNA: TGTGCCAGCAGTGCCGGACAGGGGGTAGGTAATTCACCCCTCCACTTT. It is translated as CASSAGQGVGNSPLHF.